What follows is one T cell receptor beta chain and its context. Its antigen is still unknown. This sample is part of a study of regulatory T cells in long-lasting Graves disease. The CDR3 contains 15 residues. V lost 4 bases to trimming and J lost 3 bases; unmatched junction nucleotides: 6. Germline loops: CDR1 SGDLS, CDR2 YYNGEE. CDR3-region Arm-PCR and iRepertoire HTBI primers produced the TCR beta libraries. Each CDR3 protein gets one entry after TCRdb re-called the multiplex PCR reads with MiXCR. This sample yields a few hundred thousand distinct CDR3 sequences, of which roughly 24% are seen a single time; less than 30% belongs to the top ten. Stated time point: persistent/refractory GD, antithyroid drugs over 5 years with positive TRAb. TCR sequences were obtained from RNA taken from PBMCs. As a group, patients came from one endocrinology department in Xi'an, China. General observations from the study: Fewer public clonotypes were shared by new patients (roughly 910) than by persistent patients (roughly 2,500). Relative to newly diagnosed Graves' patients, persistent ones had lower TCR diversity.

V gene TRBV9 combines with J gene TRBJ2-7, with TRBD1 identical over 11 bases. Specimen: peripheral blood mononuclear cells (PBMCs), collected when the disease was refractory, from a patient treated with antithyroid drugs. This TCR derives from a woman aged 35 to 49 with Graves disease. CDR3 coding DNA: TGTGCCAGCAGCTTCCGGGACAGGGGGAACTACGAGCAGTACTTC. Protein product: CASSFRDRGNYEQYF.